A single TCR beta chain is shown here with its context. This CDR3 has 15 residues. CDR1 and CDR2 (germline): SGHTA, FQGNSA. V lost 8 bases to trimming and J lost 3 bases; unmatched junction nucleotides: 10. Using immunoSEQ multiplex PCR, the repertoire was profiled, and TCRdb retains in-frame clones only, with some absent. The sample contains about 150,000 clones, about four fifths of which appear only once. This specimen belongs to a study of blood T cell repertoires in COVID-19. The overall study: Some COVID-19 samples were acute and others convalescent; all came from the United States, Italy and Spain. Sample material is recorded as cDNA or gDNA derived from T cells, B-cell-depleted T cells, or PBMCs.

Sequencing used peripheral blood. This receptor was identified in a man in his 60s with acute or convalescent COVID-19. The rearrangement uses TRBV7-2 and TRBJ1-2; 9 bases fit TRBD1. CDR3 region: CASRIHRGLDYGYTF. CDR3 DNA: TGTGCCAGCCGAATACACAGGGGGCTGGACTATGGCTACACCTTC.